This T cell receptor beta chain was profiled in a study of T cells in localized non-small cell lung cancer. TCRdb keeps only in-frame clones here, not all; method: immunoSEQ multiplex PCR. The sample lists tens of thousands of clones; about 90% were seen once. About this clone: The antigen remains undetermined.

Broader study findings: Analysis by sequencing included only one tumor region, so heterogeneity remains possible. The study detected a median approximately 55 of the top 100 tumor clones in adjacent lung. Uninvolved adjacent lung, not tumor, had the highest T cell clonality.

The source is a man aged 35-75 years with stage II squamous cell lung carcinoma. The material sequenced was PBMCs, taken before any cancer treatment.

CDR3 amino acids: CAWSVSGTVNQPQHF. The CDR3 DNA reads TGTGCCTGGAGTGTGTCCGGGACAGTCAATCAGCCCCAGCATTTT. The V gene is TRBV30, the J gene TRBJ1-5; 7 positions agree with TRBD1. The CDR3 is made up of 15 amino acids. Trimming cost V 0 bases and J 3 bases; bases outside gene matches: 5. CDR1 is GTSNPN, CDR2 SVGIG, per germline (reference sequence). Looking up the rest from reference TRBV30 and TRBJ1-5 gives the full variable domain: SQTIHQWPATLVQPVGSPLSLECTVEGTSNPNLYWYRQAAGRGLQLLFYSVGIGQISSEVPQNLSASRPQDRQFILSSKKLLLSDSGFYLCAWSVSGTVNQPQHFGDGTRLSIL.